This is a list of T cell receptor beta chains from one sample in a study of vaccination and CD4 T cells after COVID-19. Antigens for these TCRs are unknown. Each CDR3 protein is one row after TCRdb ran MiXCR on the PCR reads. The data contain 3,000 to 3,500 distinct CDR3 sequences, about 79% of them singletons. Material for sequencing was CD4+ T cells from blood, cultured in vitro. Receptor source: a human donor who had recovered from COVID-19. The CDR3 runs from the conserved cysteine through the conserved F or W.

v_call	j_call	cdr3_aa
TRBV6-1	TRBJ1-2	CASSEQDYGYTF
TRBV28	TRBJ1-2	CASTLGGTYGYTF
TRBV20-1	TRBJ1-4	CSARYIEKLFF
TRBV21-1	TRBJ1-1	CASSPIPRDPIGTEAFF
TRBV20-1	TRBJ2-3	CSAPTTGEDTQYF
TRBV6-4	TRBJ1-2	CASSRDRANYGYTF
TRBV20-1	TRBJ1-2	CSARTTGGAEGYTF
TRBV20-1	TRBJ1-6	CSARAQGSTYNSPLHF
TRBV19	TRBJ2-3	CASSPFSTLTDTQYF
TRBV2	TRBJ2-7	CASSPLVDEQYF
TRBV7-8	TRBJ1-2	CASSLLWSQGRGTNYGYTF
TRBV6-1	TRBJ2-2	CASRALGQENTGELFF
TRBV27	TRBJ1-2	CASTRVGSPNYGYTF
TRBV2	TRBJ1-4	CASVGSRATNEKLFF
TRBV30	TRBJ1-5	CAWILPLPGQGCQPQHF